The present T cell receptor beta chain was sequenced within a study of T cell responses to AZD1222 COVID-19 vaccine. Overall study context: It was second doses at about 4 or about 12 weeks that were pooled. Study-level points and caveats: The donors showed a predominance of white British ancestry and of females, with possible underestimation of clonal diversity.

Germline V gene lookup returns CDR1 SNHLY and CDR2 FYNNEI. V shed 8 bases, J shed 4 bases, and the junction held 6 bases outside the gene matches. The CDR3 loop spans 15 amino acids. This clone was detected only once. Antigen: not known. Using immunoSEQ multiplex PCR, the repertoire was profiled, and TCRdb retains in-frame clones only, with some absent. The sample records around 130,000 clones, 80% to 95% being singletons. Sequenced material: peripheral blood, taken on day 0 of AZD1222 vaccination. The J gene is TRBJ1-5, the V gene TRBV2, with 12 bases aligning to TRBD1. The clonotype originates from an adult in good health. The DNA for the CDR3 is TGTGCCAGCTCGAGGGACAGGGGGCTGAATCAGCCCCAGCATTTT. Protein: CASSRDRGLNQPQHF.